One and the same sample provided the 19 T cell receptor beta chains below, sequenced in a study of cytomegalovirus exposure and HLA in healthy donors. The PCR had 60 Vbeta and 13 Jbeta primers. The repertoire was sequenced with immunoSEQ multiplex PCR; TCRdb's copy has only in-frame clones and lacks some. Of approximately 120,000 clones in the sample, 72% were seen once. The material sequenced was PBMCs. The source is a man between 25 and 39 years old in good health and CMV-seronegative.

The rearrangement uses TRBV7-2 and TRBJ2-5; D is unclear. CDR3 length: 16 amino acids. In germline, CDR1 is SGHTA, CDR2 FQGNSA. Trimming shortened V by 1 base and J by 5 bases, and 17 bases separated the two germline ends. For the CDR3, the DNA is TGTGCCAGCAGCTTAGAGGCAGACCCTCAGGTGGAGACCCAGTACTTC. This encodes CASSLEADPQVETQYF.

The chain couples TRBV5-1 to TRBJ1-2; 9 bases are shared with TRBD1. The CDR3 totals 15 residues. Trimming took 1 base from V and 5 from J; bases not matched to a gene: 6. The germline V gene encodes CDR1 SGHRS and CDR2 YFSETQ. The CDR3: CASSLTSGQGYGYTF. Here the CDR3 DNA reads TGCGCCAGCAGCTTGACATCCGGACAGGGGTATGGCTACACCTTC.

This clone was observed once. This sequence joins TRBV10-3 and TRBJ2-1, with 8 positions matching TRBD2. CDR3 length equals 15 residues. The germline V gene has CDR1 ENHRY and CDR2 SYGVKD. After removal of 3 bases from V and 4 bases from J, the junction contained 5 bases not matched to a gene. CDR3 sequence reads: CAISETGGSYNEQFF. The CDR3 DNA sequence: TGTGCCATCAGTGAAACGGGGGGGTCGTACAATGAGCAGTTCTTC.

The chain carries TRBV6-1 and TRBJ1-5, with D tentatively TRBD1 (5 bases). From germline, CDR1 is MNHNS and CDR2 SASEGT. Between the trimmed V and J ends, which lost 4 bases and 10 bases, there was a span of 8 bases. The CDR3 covers 11 residues. The DNA of the CDR3 is TGTGCCAGCAGTGGGGGCGAACCCCAGCATTTT. It is translated as CASSGGEPQHF.

This clone came up once. CDR3 sequence (DNA): TGTGCCAGCAGCTTAGTAGCTAGCGGGGGAAATGAGCAGTTCTTC. Protein product: CASSLVASGGNEQFF. The V gene is TRBV11-3, the J gene TRBJ2-1; TRBD2 matches 10 bases. CDR1 is SGHNT, CDR2 YENEEA, per germline. This CDR3 comprises 15 residues. V lost 1 base, J lost 7 bases, and 4 bases stayed unmatched.

The J gene is TRBJ2-7, the V gene TRBV10-2, with TRBD2 matching 7 bases. Germline V gene lookup returns CDR1 WSHSY and CDR2 SAAADI. The CDR3 runs 15 residues. Trimming took 1 base from V and 2 from J; bases not matched to a gene: 5. The CDR3 protein is CASSEFGGVTYEQYF. The CDR3 nucleotides read TGCGCCAGCAGTGAGTTTGGGGGGGTAACCTACGAGCAGTACTTC.

This chain uses TRBV28 with TRBJ1-1; 7 bases align to TRBD1. Unmatched junction bases numbered 8, after V lost 8 bases and J lost 2 bases. This CDR3 contains 14 residues. Germline values: CDR1 MDHEN, CDR2 SYDVKM. The CDR3 here is CASCKTGTNTEAFF. CDR3 bases: TGTGCCAGCTGCAAGACAGGGACTAACACTGAAGCTTTCTTT. The whole variable domain, filled in from reference TRBV28 and TRBJ1-1, reads DVKVTQSSRYLVKRTGEKVFLECVQDMDHENMFWYRQDPGLGLRLIYFSYDVKMKEKGDIPEGYSVSREKKERFSLILESASTNQTSMYLCASCKTGTNTEAFFGQGTRLTVV.

The V gene is TRBV7-9, the J gene TRBJ1-2, with 7 bases lining up with TRBD1. The CDR3 has 16 residues. V trimming: 5 bases; J trimming: 2 bases; junction bases outside the gene matches: 11. Germline V gene lookup returns CDR1 SEHNR and CDR2 FQNEAQ (reference sequence). The CDR3, as DNA: TGTGCCAGCAGCCTAGGGGGGACAGCCGAGAACTATGGCTACACCTTC. Its protein is CASSLGGTAENYGYTF. The full variable domain, completed using reference TRBV7-9 and TRBJ1-2, is DTGVSQNPRHKITKRGQNVTFRCDPISEHNRLYWYRQTLGQGPEFLTYFQNEAQLEKSRLLSDRFSAERPKGSFSTLEIQRTEQGDSAMYLCASSLGGTAENYGYTFGSGTRLTVV.

The rearrangement uses TRBV4-1 and TRBJ2-5; 11 positions agree with TRBD2. The J segment lost 1 base and the V segment lost 3 bases, leaving 10 bases of the junction unmatched. The CDR3 contains 18 residues. Per germline, CDR1 MGHRA and CDR2 YSYEKL. The CDR3 DNA is TGCGCCAGCAGCCAGGACGGACTAGCGGGCGGCTCCCAAGAGACCCAGTACTTC. Amino acid sequence: CASSQDGLAGGSQETQYF.

The chain links TRBV10-2 to TRBJ1-5; D unclear. This CDR3 has 13 residues. From germline, CDR1 is WSHSY and CDR2 SAAADI. V dropped 6 bases and J dropped 0 bases, with 6 bases sitting between them. The DNA for the CDR3 is TGCGCCAGCAGCGACAATAGCAATCAGCCCCAGCATTTT. The encoded protein is CASSDNSNQPQHF.

The count of this clone is one. The chain uses TRBV27 and TRBJ1-1, with D perhaps TRBD1 (6 bases). V was trimmed by 9 bases and J by 6 bases, leaving 20 bases between them. The CDR3 contains 14 residues. The V gene's germline CDR1 is MNHEY and CDR2 SMNVEV (reference sequence). CDR3 amino acids: CASSLQGIGAEAFF. The CDR3 DNA sequence: TGTGCCAGTTCCCTCCAGGGGATCGGGGCTGAAGCTTTCTTT.

The gene calls are TRBV19 and TRBJ1-5; D is perhaps TRBD1 (6 bases). CDR1 is LNHDA, CDR2 SQIVND, per germline (reference sequence). The CDR3 extends over 15 amino acids. V was cut by 1 base and J by 4 bases, with 11 bases left in between. CDR3 in amino acids: CASSIGRGENQPQHF. In DNA, the CDR3 is TGTGCCAGTAGTATAGGCAGGGGTGAAAATCAGCCCCAGCATTTT.

J is TRBJ1-6 and V is TRBV5-1; D not certain. The CDR3 covers 16 residues. Germline lookup yields CDR1 SGHRS and CDR2 YFSETQ. V was cut by 0 bases and J by 0 bases, with 7 bases left in between. CDR3 amino acids: CASSLAGSSYNSPLHF. DNA for the CDR3: TGCGCCAGCAGCTTGGCGGGGAGCTCCTATAATTCACCCCTCCACTTT.

The chain couples TRBV27 to TRBJ1-5, with D maybe TRBD1 (6 bases). V was cut by 5 bases and J by 7 bases, with 15 bases left in between. The CDR3 has 14 residues. CDR1 and CDR2 (germline): MNHEY, SMNVEV (reference sequence). The CDR3 loop reads CASSQQGGDQPQHF. The CDR3 nucleotides read TGTGCCAGCAGTCAACAGGGTGGGGACCAGCCCCAGCATTTT.

The table lists this clone with a count of one. The chain has TRBV4-3 and TRBJ2-1; TRBD2 matches at 10 bases. Germline values: CDR1 LGHNA, CDR2 YSLEER. Trimming at V came to 2 bases and at J to 0 bases, leaving 7 bases not matched to a gene. CDR3 length equals 18 residues. CDR3 region: CASSQRSGGLSSYNEQFF. The CDR3 DNA is TGCGCCAGCAGCCAACGTAGCGGGGGGCTCAGCTCCTACAATGAGCAGTTCTTC.

The CDR3 is CASNTPPAGTYEQYF. The CDR3 DNA sequence: TGTGCCAGCAACACCCCCCCAGCGGGAACCTACGAGCAGTACTTC. The chain uses TRBV5-6 and TRBJ2-7, with 7 nucleotides matching TRBD2. Germline assignment: CDR1 SGHDT and CDR2 YYEEEE. Unmatched junction bases numbered 11, after V lost 6 bases and J lost 2 bases. This CDR3 is built from 15 residues.

This clone has a single count. V usage is TRBV7-9 and J usage is TRBJ2-5; 15 bases are a match to TRBD2. From germline, CDR1 is SEHNR and CDR2 FQNEAQ (reference sequence). J lost 3 bases, V lost 5 bases, and 4 bases had no gene match. The CDR3 is made up of 16 amino acids. The CDR3 DNA is TGTGCCAGCAGCCGGACTAGCGGGGGGGCGGAAGAGACCCAGTACTTC. Translated: CASSRTSGGAEETQYF.

J is TRBJ2-7 and V is TRBV28; possible D gene TRBD1, 6 bases. V shed 6 bases and J shed 0 bases, with 12 bases lying between them. This CDR3 comprises 14 residues. CDR1 and CDR2 from the germline V gene are MDHEN and SYDVKM. Here the CDR3 DNA reads TGTGCCAGCAGACCGTGGACAGACTCCTACGAGCAGTACTTC. This encodes CASRPWTDSYEQYF.

This sequence joins TRBV15 and TRBJ2-1; D possibly corresponds to TRBD2 (5 bases). In germline, CDR1 is LNHNV, CDR2 YYDKDF (reference sequence). The CDR3 is 17 amino acids. Deletions cut 2 bases from V and 8 bases from J, with 22 bases between. The CDR3 sequence: CATSRLSATTLIYEQFF. CDR3 nucleotides: TGTGCCACCAGCAGACTGTCCGCGACTACCCTCATCTATGAGCAGTTCTTC.